The TCR beta chain described here comes from a study of cytomegalovirus exposure and HLA in healthy donors. About the study: An early release of data contained roughly 90 million unique TCRs, which came from HLA-typed donors.

Findings and caveats of the study: TCR beta V- and J-gene trimming, according to a later analysis, was linked to a missense DCLRE1C variant.

It was with 60 Vbeta and 13 Jbeta primers that the PCR ran. Sequencing was performed with immunoSEQ multiplex PCR; in TCRdb, only in-frame clones are kept and a portion is missing. The table lists some 120,000 clones, 80% of them singletons, with 1% in the top ten. This clone came up a few times. Its antigen is as yet unknown. V lost 3 bases to trimming and J lost 4 bases; unmatched junction nucleotides: 10. This CDR3 region has 17 residues. The germline V gene encodes CDR1 LNHNV and CDR2 YYDKDF (reference sequence). What was sequenced was PBMCs. The rearrangement links TRBV15 to TRBJ2-1, with 9 nucleotides matching TRBD2. The receptor comes from a man in his forties in good health and CMV-seronegative. CDR3 loop: CATSSGSGSISYNEQFF. The CDR3 DNA sequence: TGTGCCACCAGCAGTGGTAGCGGGAGTATTTCATACAATGAGCAGTTCTTC.